A single sample is the source of the 21 T cell receptor beta chains below, sequenced in a study of blood T cell repertoires in COVID-19. Only in-frame clones appear in the TCRdb table, and some are missing; sequencing was by immunoSEQ multiplex PCR. This table holds fewer than 300,000 clones, approximately 85% found once. Sequenced: peripheral blood. The source is a human donor with COVID-19, enrolled during active disease. The donor label of this sample is uncertain.

The chain employs TRBV6-1 and TRBJ1-4; 8 nucleotides line up with TRBD1. Losses at the gene ends were 8 bases for V and 7 bases for J; bases not matched to a gene: 9. Germline-derived CDR1 and CDR2 are MNHNS and SASEGT. The CDR3 consists of 14 residues. The CDR3 nucleotides read TGTGCCAGCGGCCATGGACAGGGAGTTGAAAAACTGTTTTTT. It encodes CASGHGQGVEKLFF.

The chain links TRBV7-9 to TRBJ2-7; D might be TRBD2 (5 bases). The germline V gene encodes CDR1 SEHNR and CDR2 FQNEAQ (reference sequence). Between the trimmed V and J ends, which lost 3 bases and 1 base, there was a span of 10 bases. The CDR3 is 14 amino acids. CDR3 residues: CASSLIGRSYEQYF. Here the CDR3 DNA reads TGTGCCAGCAGCTTGATTGGGAGATCCTACGAGCAGTACTTC.

V usage is TRBV19 and J usage is TRBJ1-5, with D unresolved. CDR1 LNHDA and CDR2 SQIVND come from the germline V gene (reference sequence). V lost 6 bases, J lost 2 bases, and 11 bases lay in between. This CDR3 comprises 14 residues. The CDR3 coding sequence is TGTGCCAGTAGGGGCGCGACGGGCAATCAGCCCCAGCATTTT. Its translation: CASRGATGNQPQHF.

V and J are TRBV12-3 or TRBV12-4 and TRBJ1-2; TRBD1 might be the D (6 bases). The germline V and J ends were trimmed by 3 bases and 8 bases, with 13 bases remaining between them. The CDR3 is 13 amino acids. CDR3 in amino acids: CASSFPSGGGYTF. Written as DNA, the CDR3 is TGTGCCAGCAGTTTCCCCTCGGGGGGCGGCTACACCTTC.

This chain links TRBV19 with TRBJ2-2; 10 bases align to TRBD1. The length of the CDR3 is 16 residues. From germline, CDR1 is LNHDA and CDR2 SQIVND (reference sequence). After removal of 3 bases from V and 4 bases from J, the junction contained 5 bases not matched to a gene. The DNA for the CDR3 is TGTGCCAGTAGTATGGGGACAGGGGCGGCCACCGGGGAGCTGTTTTTT. Protein product: CASSMGTGAATGELFF.

This chain joins TRBV6-4 and TRBJ2-2; D perhaps matches TRBD1 (5 bases). CDR3 length equals 15 residues. Germline V gene lookup returns CDR1 MRHNA and CDR2 SNTAGT. V dropped 3 bases and J dropped 6 bases, with 14 bases sitting between them. In DNA, the CDR3 is TGTGCCAGCAGTGAAATAGCAGGGCGGTCCGGGGAGCTGTTTTTT. Its translation: CASSEIAGRSGELFF.

This clone has only one observation. V is TRBV28 and J is TRBJ1-5; weak D call: TRBD1 (5 bases). Germline V lookup: CDR1 MDHEN, CDR2 SYDVKM. This CDR3 region has 16 residues. The V end was cut by 5 bases, the J end by 6 bases, with 20 bases between. The CDR3 DNA sequence: TGTGCCAGCAGTCCCACTGAGGGGCAGGGAGGTCAGCCCCAGCATTTT. Amino acids: CASSPTEGQGGQPQHF.

The V and J genes are TRBV6-5 and TRBJ2-1, with D possibly matching TRBD2 (6 bases). Germline CDR1 reads MNHEY; CDR2 reads SVGAGI. Trimming shortened V by 2 bases and J by 7 bases, and 15 bases separated the two germline ends. This CDR3 comprises 15 residues. CDR3 nucleotide sequence: TGTGCCAGCAGTTACGATAGGGACTCGTGGAATGAGCAGTTCTTC. This gives the protein CASSYDRDSWNEQFF.

This clone turned up a few times. The chain recombines TRBV7-6 with TRBJ2-5; D is ambiguous. Germline values: CDR1 SGHVS, CDR2 FNYEAQ. CDR3 length: 15 amino acids. V was pared by 0 bases and J by 1 base, with 9 bases between. CDR3 nucleotides: TGTGCCAGCAGCTTAGCGCCGGGTCGCCAAGAGACCCAGTACTTC. Translated, it gives CASSLAPGRQETQYF.

V gene TRBV7-9 combines with J gene TRBJ1-4; D call uncertain. Trimming shortened V by 1 base and J by 7 bases, and 13 bases separated the two germline ends. This CDR3 region has 15 residues. Germline V CDR1 and CDR2: SEHNR, FQNEAQ (reference sequence). DNA for the CDR3: TGTGCCAGCAGCTTAGACAGCACGGTTGGTGAAAAACTGTTTTTT. Translated, it gives CASSLDSTVGEKLFF.

The chain carries TRBV4-1 and TRBJ1-2; 7 bases match TRBD1. Per the germline V gene, CDR1 is MGHRA and CDR2 is YSYEKL. This CDR3 has 15 amino acids. V shed 0 bases and J 5 bases; nucleotides not matched to a gene: 6. The CDR3 sequence: CASSQDGTAAYGYTF. CDR3 DNA sequence: TGCGCCAGCAGCCAAGACGGGACAGCCGCTTATGGCTACACCTTC.

This chain connects TRBV28 to TRBJ2-7, with 9 bases identical to TRBD2. This CDR3 has 14 residues. V lost 0 bases and J lost 6; bases outside the gene matches: 3. CDR1 is MDHEN and CDR2 is SYDVKM in the germline V gene. Here the CDR3 DNA reads TGTGCCAGCAGTTTATGGGCGGGAGGGCGCGAGCAGTACTTC. Protein: CASSLWAGGREQYF.

This clone was recorded a few times. The V gene is TRBV30, the J gene TRBJ1-4; D remains unclear. CDR3 size: 10 residues. Trimming pared 3 bases from V and 7 bases from J, leaving 3 bases between. The germline CDR1 and CDR2 sequences are GTSNPN and SVGIG (reference sequence). This chain's CDR3 is CAWSSEKLFF. CDR3 coding DNA: TGTGCCTGGAGCAGTGAAAAACTGTTTTTT.

The V gene is TRBV2, the J gene TRBJ2-1, with 9 bases identical to TRBD1. The CDR3 contains 13 residues. Germline trimming cut 8 bases from V and 7 bases from J; bases unmatched to any gene: 6. Germline V lookup: CDR1 SNHLY, CDR2 FYNNEI. The DNA of the CDR3 is TGTGCCAGCGGGACACAGGGGGCAAATGAGCAGTTCTTC. Its protein is CASGTQGANEQFF. The full variable domain, in which reference TRBV2 and TRBJ2-1 provide the parts outside the CDR3, is EPEVTQTPSHQVTQMGQEVILRCVPISNHLYFYWYRQILGQKVEFLVSFYNNEISEKSEIFDDQFSVERPDGSNFTLKIRSTKLEDSAMYFCASGTQGANEQFFGPGTRLTVL.

The chain has TRBV7-6 and TRBJ2-7, with D tentatively TRBD2 (5 bases). The CDR3 length is 15 residues. Trimming stripped 0 bases from V and 6 bases from J, with 15 bases between. The germline gives CDR1 SGHVS, CDR2 FNYEAQ. The CDR3 DNA is TGTGCCAGCAGCTTAGCGCTCGGGGTCGGGTCCGAGCAGTACTTC. This gives the protein CASSLALGVGSEQYF.

The V gene is TRBV6-1, the J gene TRBJ1-5, with D maybe TRBD1 (6 bases). Germline V CDR1 and CDR2: MNHNS, SASEGT. The CDR3 is made up of 16 amino acids. V gave up 0 bases and J gave up 11 bases, with 20 bases separating them. CDR3 in amino acids: CASSEARGQAVGAQHF. CDR3 sequence (DNA): TGTGCCAGCAGTGAAGCGCGGGGGCAGGCAGTAGGAGCCCAGCATTTT.

The chain employs TRBV7-8 and TRBJ2-1; D might be TRBD2 (6 bases). CDR1 SGHVS and CDR2 FQNEAQ come from the germline V gene. Trimming removed 2 bases at V and 6 bases at J, with 11 bases between. This CDR3 comprises 14 residues. The CDR3 DNA follows: TGTGCCAGCAGCTTACTACGGACTATCAATGAGCAGTTCTTC. Its protein product is CASSLLRTINEQFF.

The V call is TRBV19, the J call TRBJ1-4; possibly TRBD1 for D (5 bases). CDR1 is LNHDA and CDR2 is SQIVND in the germline V gene (reference sequence). Trimming removed 3 bases at V and 3 bases at J, with 14 bases between. This CDR3 region has 16 residues. CDR3 DNA sequence: TGTGCCAGTAGTATGGGACTGTGGATCCCTAATGAAAAACTGTTTTTT. It is translated as CASSMGLWIPNEKLFF.

V and J are TRBV27 and TRBJ2-3; D might be TRBD2 (5 bases). This CDR3 is built from 16 residues. In germline, CDR1 is MNHEY, CDR2 SMNVEV (reference sequence). With 2 bases removed from V and 0 bases from J, the gap between germline ends came to 12 bases. CDR3 nucleotide sequence: TGTGCCAGCAGTTTAGGGCGGGTACCTAGCACAGATACGCAGTATTTT. It codes for CASSLGRVPSTDTQYF.

The genes are TRBV7-3 and TRBJ2-1; 8 nucleotides line up with TRBD2. The V and J ends lost 5 bases and 0 bases, in that order; junction bases with no gene match: 9. The length of the CDR3 is 17 residues. Germline CDR1 and CDR2: SGHTA and FQGTGA. The CDR3 DNA is TGTGCCAGCAGCCTCAAGCGGGAGACGAGCTCCTACAATGAGCAGTTCTTC. It translates to CASSLKRETSSYNEQFF.

This clone occurred once. The rearrangement joins TRBV29-1 to TRBJ2-7, with 9 positions matching TRBD2. CDR3 length equals 14 residues. The V gene end was trimmed by 4 bases and the J gene end by 2 bases; junction bases not matched to a gene: 6. Germline V gives CDR1 SQVTM, CDR2 ANQGSEA. The CDR3 spells CSVVSSGATYEQYF. CDR3 DNA sequence: TGCAGCGTTGTGTCTAGCGGGGCCACCTACGAGCAGTACTTC.